One TCR beta chain is described in this entry. Profiling relied on immunoSEQ multiplex PCR, and the TCRdb table lists in-frame clones only, not all of them. The data show under 250,000 clones, around four fifths seen once. This specimen comes from a study of cytomegalovirus exposure and HLA in healthy donors. This CDR3 is 13 amino acids long. Per germline, CDR1 SGHRS and CDR2 YFSETQ. The ends were cut back, 0 bases at V and 7 bases at J, with 10 bases in the middle. The chain employs TRBV5-1 and TRBJ1-2; D unclear. Sample: PBMCs. This sequence originates from a woman aged 18-29 years in good health and CMV-seronegative. The CDR3 nucleotides are TGCGCCAGCAGCTTGGCTTCTCGGGGTGGCTACACCTTC. As protein: CASSLASRGGYTF. The full variable domain, in which reference TRBV5-1 and TRBJ1-2 provide the parts outside the CDR3, is KAGVTQTPRYLIKTRGQQVTLSCSPISGHRSVSWYQQTPGQGLQFLFEYFSETQRNKGNFPGRFSGRQFSNSRSEMNVSTLELGDSALYLCASSLASRGGYTFGSGTRLTVV.